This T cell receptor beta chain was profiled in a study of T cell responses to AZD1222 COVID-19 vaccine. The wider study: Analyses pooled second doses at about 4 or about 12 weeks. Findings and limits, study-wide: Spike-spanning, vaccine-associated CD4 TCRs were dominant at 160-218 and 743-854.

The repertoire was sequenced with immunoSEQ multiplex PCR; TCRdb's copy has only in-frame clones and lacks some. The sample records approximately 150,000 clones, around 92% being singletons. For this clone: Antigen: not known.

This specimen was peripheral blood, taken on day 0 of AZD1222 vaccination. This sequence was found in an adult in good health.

The CDR3 region has the DNA TGTGCCAGCCAAGCCACCTATCAAGAGACCCAGTACTTC. It specifies CASQATYQETQYF. The rearrangement joins TRBV6-5 to TRBJ2-5; D gene ambiguous. Germline V gene lookup returns CDR1 MNHEY and CDR2 SVGAGI. This CDR3 comprises 13 residues. V was pared by 8 bases and J by 2 bases, with 12 bases between.